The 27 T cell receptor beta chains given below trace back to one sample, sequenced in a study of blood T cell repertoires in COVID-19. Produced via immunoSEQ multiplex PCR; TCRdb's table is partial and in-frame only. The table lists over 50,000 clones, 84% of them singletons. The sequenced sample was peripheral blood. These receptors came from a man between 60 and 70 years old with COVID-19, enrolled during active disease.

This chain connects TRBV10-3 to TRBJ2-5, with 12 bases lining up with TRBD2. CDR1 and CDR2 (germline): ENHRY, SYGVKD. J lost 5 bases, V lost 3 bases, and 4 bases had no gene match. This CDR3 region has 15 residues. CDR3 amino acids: CAISDGLAGGETQYF. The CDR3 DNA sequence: TGTGCCATCAGTGACGGGCTAGCGGGGGGGGAGACCCAGTACTTC.

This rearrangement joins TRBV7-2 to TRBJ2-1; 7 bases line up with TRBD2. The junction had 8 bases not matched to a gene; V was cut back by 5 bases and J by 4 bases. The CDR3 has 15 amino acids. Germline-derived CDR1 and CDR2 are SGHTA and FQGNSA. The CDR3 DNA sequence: TGTGCCAGCAGCAAGCTAGCGGAGACATACAATGAGCAGTTCTTC. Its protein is CASSKLAETYNEQFF. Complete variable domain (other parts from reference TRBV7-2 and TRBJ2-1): GAGVSQSPSNKVTEKGKDVELRCDPISGHTALYWYRQSLGQGLEFLIYFQGNSAPDKSGLPSDRFSAERTGGSVSTLTIQRTQQEDSAVYLCASSKLAETYNEQFFGPGTRLTVL.

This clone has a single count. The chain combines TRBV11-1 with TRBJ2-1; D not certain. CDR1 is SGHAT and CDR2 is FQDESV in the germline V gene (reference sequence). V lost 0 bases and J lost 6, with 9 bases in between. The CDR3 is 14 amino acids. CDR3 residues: CASSLASVSNEQFF. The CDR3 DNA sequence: TGTGCCAGCAGCTTAGCGTCAGTCTCCAATGAGCAGTTCTTC.

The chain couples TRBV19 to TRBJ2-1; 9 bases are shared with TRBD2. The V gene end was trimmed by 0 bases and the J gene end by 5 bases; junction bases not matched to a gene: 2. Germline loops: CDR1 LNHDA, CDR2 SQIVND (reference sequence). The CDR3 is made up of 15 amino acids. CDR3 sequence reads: CASSIDGGRDNEQFF. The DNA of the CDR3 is TGTGCCAGTAGTATAGATGGCGGGAGGGACAATGAGCAGTTCTTC.

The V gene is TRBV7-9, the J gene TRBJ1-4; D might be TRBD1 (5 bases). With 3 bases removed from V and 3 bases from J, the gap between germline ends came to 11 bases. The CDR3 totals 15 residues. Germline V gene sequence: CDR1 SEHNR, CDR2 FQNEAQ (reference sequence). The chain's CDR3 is CASSFGGSPNEKLFF. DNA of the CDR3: TGTGCCAGCAGCTTCGGGGGGTCACCTAATGAAAAACTGTTTTTT.

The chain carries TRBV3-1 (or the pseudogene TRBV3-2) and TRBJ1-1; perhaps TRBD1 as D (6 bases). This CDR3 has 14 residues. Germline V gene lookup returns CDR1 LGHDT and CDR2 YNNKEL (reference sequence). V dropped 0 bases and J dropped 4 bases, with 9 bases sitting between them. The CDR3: CASSQDVGGTEAFF. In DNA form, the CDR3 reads TGTGCCAGCAGCCAAGATGTAGGGGGCACTGAAGCTTTCTTT.

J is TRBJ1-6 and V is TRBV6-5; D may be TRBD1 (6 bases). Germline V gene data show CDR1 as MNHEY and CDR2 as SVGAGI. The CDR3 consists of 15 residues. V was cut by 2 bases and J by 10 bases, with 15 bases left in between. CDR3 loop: CASSYRTVRKSPLHF. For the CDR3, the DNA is TGTGCCAGCAGTTACCGGACAGTCCGAAAGTCACCCCTCCACTTT.

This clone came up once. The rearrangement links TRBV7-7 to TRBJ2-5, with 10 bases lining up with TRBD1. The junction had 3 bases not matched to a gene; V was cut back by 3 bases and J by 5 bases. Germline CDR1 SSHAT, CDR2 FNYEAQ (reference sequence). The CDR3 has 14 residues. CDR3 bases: TGTGCCAGCAGCTTCGGGACAGGGGTCGAGACCCAGTACTTC. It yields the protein CASSFGTGVETQYF.

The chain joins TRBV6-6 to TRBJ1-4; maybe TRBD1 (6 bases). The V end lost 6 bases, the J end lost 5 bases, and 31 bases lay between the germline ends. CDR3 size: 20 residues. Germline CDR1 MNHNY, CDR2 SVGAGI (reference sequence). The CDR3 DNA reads TGTGCCAGCAGCTCGGACAGTACTAGGCTCGGCTCCATCAAAAATGAAAAACTGTTTTTT. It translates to CASSSDSTRLGSIKNEKLFF.

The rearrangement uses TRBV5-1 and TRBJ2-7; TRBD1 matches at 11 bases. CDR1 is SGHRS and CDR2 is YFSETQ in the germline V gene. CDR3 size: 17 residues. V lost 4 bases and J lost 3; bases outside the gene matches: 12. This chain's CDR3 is CASSRDRGIRLGYEQYF. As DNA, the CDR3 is TGCGCCAGCAGCCGGGACAGGGGGATTAGATTGGGCTACGAGCAGTACTTC. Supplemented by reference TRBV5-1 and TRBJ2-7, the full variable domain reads KAGVTQTPRYLIKTRGQQVTLSCSPISGHRSVSWYQQTPGQGLQFLFEYFSETQRNKGNFPGRFSGRQFSNSRSEMNVSTLELGDSALYLCASSRDRGIRLGYEQYFGPGTRLTVT.

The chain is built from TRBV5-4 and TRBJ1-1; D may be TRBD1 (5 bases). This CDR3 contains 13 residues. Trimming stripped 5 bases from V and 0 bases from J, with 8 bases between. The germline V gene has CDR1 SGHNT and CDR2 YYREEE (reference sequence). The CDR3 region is CASRSGMNTEAFF. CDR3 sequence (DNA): TGTGCCAGCAGATCAGGGATGAACACTGAAGCTTTCTTT.

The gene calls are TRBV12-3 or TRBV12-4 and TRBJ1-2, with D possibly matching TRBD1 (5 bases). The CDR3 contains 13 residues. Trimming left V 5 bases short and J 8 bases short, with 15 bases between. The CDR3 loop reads CASSPQGRVGYTF. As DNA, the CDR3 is TGTGCCAGCAGTCCCCAGGGTCGTGTAGGCTACACCTTC.

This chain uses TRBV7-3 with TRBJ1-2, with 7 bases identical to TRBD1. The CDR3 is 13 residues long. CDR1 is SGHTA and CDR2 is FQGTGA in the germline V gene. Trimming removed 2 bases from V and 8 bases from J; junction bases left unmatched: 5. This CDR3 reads CASSLLQGQGYTF. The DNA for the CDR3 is TGTGCCAGCAGCTTATTACAGGGACAGGGCTACACCTTC.

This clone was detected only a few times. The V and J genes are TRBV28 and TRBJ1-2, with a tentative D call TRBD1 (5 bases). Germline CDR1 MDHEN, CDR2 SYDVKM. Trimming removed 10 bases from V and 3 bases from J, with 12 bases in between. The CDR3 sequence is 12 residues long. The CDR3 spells CATSKQDYGYTF. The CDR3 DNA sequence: TGTGCCACCTCCAAACAGGACTATGGCTACACCTTC.

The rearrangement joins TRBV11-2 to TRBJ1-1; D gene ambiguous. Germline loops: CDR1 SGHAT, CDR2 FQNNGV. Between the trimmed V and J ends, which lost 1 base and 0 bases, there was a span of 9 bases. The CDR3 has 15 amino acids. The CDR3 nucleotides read TGTGCCAGCAGCTTAGGAGGGCAGATGAACACTGAAGCTTTCTTT. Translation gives CASSLGGQMNTEAFF.

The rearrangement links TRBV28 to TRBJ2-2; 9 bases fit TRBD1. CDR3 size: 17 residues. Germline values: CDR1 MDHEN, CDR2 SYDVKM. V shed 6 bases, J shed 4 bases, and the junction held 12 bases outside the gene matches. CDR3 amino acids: CASRAFLRTGATGELFF. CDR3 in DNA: TGTGCCAGCAGAGCATTCCTCCGGACAGGGGCCACCGGGGAGCTGTTTTTT.

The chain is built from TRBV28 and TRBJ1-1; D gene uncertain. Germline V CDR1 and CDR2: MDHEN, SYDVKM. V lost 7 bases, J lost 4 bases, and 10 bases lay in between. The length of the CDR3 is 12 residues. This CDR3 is CASNSQLTEAFF. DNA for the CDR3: TGTGCCAGCAATAGCCAACTCACTGAAGCTTTCTTT.

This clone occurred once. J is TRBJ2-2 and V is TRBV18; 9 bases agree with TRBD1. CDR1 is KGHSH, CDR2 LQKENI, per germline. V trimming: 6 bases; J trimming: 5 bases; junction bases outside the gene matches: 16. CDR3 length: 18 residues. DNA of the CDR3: TGTGCCAGCTCGCCAATCAGGACCGGGACAGGGACTACCGGGGAGCTGTTTTTT. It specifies CASSPIRTGTGTTGELFF.

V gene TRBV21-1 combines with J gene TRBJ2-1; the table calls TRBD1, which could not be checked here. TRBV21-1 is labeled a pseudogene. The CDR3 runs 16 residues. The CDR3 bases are TGTGCCAGCAGCTCCTGCCCAGGGGGGATTTACAATGAGCAGTTCTTC. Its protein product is CASSSCPGGIYNEQFF.

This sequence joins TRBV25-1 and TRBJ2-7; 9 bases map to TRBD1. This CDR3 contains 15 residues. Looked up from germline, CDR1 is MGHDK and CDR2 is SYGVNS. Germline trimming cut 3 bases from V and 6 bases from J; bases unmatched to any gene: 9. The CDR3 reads CASSETGTGFTEQYF. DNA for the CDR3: TGTGCCAGCAGTGAGACCGGGACAGGGTTCACCGAGCAGTACTTC.

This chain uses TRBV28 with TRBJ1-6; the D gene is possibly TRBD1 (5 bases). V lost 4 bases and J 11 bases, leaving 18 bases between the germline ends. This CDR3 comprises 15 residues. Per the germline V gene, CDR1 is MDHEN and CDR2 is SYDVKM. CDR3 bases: TGTGCCAGCAGTTCCGTGGACGGGGGGGGAGCACCCCTCCACTTT. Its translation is CASSSVDGGGAPLHF.

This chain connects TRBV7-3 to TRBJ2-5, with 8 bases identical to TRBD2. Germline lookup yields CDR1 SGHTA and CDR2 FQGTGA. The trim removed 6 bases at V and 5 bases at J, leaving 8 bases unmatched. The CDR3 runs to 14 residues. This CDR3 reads CASRVSGSEETQYF. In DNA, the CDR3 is TGTGCCAGCAGGGTCAGCGGGAGCGAGGAGACCCAGTACTTC.

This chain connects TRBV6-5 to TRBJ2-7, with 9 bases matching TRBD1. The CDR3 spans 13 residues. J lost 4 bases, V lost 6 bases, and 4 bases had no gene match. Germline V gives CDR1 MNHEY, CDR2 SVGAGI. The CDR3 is CASRETGGYEQYF. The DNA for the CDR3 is TGTGCCAGCAGGGAGACAGGGGGTTACGAGCAGTACTTC.

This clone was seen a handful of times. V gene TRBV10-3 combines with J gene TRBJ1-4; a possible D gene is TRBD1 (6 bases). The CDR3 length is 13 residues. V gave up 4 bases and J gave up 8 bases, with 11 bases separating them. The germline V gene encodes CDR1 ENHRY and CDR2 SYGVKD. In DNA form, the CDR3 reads TGTGCCATCAGTGTGGCAGGGGAAGAAAAACTGTTTTTT. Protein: CAISVAGEEKLFF.

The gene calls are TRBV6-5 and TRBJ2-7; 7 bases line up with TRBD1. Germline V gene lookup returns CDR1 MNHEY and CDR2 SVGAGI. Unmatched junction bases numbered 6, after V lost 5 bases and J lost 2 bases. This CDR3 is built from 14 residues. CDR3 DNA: TGTGCCAGCAGTCTCTCGACAGGGACCTACGAGCAGTACTTC. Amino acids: CASSLSTGTYEQYF.

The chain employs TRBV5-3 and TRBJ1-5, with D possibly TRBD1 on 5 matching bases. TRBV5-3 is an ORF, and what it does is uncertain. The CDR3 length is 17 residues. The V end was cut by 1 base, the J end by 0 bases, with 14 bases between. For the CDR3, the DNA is TGTGCCAGAAGCTTGAAAGTCAAGGGGAATAGCAATCAGCCCCAGCATTTT. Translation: CARSLKVKGNSNQPQHF.

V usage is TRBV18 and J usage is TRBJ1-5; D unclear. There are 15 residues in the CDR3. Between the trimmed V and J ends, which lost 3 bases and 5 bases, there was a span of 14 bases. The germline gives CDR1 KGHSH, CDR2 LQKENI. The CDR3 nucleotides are TGTGCCAGCTCACCGGACTCCGGGAGAGATCAGCCCCAGCATTTT. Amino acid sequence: CASSPDSGRDQPQHF. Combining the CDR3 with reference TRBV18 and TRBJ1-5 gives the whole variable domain NAGVMQNPRHLVRRRGQEARLRCSPMKGHSHVYWYRQLPEEGLKFMVYLQKENIIDESGMPKERFSAEFPKEGPSILRIQQVVRGDSAAYFCASSPDSGRDQPQHFGDGTRLSIL.